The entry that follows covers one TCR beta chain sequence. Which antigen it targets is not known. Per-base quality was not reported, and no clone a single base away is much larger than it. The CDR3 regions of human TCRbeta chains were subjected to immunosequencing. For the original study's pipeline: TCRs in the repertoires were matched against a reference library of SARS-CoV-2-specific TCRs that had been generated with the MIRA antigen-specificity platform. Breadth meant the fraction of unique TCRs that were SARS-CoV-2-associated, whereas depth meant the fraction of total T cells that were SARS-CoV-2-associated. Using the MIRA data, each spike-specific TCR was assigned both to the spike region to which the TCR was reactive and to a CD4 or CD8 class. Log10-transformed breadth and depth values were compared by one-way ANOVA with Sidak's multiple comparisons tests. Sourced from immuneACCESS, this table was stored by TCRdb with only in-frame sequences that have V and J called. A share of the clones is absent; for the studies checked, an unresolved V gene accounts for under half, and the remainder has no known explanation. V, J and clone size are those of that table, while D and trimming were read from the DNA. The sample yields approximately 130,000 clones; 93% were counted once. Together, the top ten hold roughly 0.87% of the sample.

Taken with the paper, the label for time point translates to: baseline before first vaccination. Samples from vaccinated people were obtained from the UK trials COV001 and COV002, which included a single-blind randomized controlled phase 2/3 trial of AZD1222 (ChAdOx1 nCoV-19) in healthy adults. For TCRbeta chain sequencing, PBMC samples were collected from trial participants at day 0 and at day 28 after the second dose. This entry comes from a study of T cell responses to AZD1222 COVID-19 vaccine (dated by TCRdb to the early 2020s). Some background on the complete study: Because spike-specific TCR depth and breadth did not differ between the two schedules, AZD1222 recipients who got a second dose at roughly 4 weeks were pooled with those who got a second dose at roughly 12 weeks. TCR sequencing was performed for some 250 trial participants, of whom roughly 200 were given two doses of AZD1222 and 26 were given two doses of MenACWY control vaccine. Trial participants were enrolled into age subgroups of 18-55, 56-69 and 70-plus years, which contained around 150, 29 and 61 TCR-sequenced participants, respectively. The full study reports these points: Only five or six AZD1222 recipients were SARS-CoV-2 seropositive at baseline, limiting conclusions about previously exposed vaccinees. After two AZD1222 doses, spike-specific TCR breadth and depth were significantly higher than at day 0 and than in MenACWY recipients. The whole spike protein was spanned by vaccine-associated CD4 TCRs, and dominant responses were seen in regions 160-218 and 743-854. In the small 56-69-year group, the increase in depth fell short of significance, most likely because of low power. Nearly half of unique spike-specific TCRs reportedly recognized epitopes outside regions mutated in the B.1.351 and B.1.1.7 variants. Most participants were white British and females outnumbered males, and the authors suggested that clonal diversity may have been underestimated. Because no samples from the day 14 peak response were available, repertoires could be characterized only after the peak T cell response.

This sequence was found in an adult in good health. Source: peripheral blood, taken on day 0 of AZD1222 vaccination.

The DNA sequence is as follows: TGTGCCAGCAGCACCAGGCGTCAAATCTATGGCTACACCTTC. The resulting protein is CASSTRRQIYGYTF. This chain joins TRBV21-1 to TRBJ1-2; the table's D call TRBD1 went unverified against the DNA. TRBV21-1 is labeled a pseudogene. From cysteine to phenylalanine, the CDR3 is 14 amino acids long. Of the read, only the CDR3 DNA is kept; its 42 bases are in frame from base 1.